These 5 T cell receptor beta chains originate from one sample sequenced in a study of tissue T cells after allogeneic stem cell transplantation. Method: immunoSEQ multiplex PCR; TCRdb's copy keeps in-frame clones and lacks some. The sample includes roughly 50,000 clones, 73% seen only once; the top ten take 0.55%. Sequenced sample: sorted cells pooled from one or two spleens. The receptor set was obtained from a pool of C57BL/6 mice in good health.

Details on this clone: Genes here carry mouse names. The read ends 1 residue before the CDR3 terminus; that terminus is restored from the germline J gene. The chain combines TRBV1 with TRBJ2-2, with TRBD2 matching 8 bases. Germline CDR1 reads NSQYPW; CDR2 reads LRSPGD (reference sequence). V lost 0 bases, J lost 3 bases, and 3 bases stayed unmatched. The CDR3 length is 16 residues. CDR3 region: CTCSADWGAHTGQLYF. Partial CDR3 DNA: TGCACCTGCAGTGCAGACTGGGGGGCGCACACCGGGCAGCTCTAC.

As concerns this clone: Gene names and germline match the mouse. The read terminates 1 residue ahead of where the CDR3 ends, so the germline J gene completes it. The chain carries TRBV5 and TRBJ2-5; TRBD2 matches 10 bases. The CDR3 covers 14 residues. Germline trimming cut 3 bases from V and 7 bases from J; bases unmatched to any gene: 4. Germline V CDR1 and CDR2: LGHNA, YNLKQL (reference sequence). CDR3 region: CASSHWGGAHTQYF. The sequenced part of the CDR3 DNA is TGTGCCAGCAGCCACTGGGGGGGCGCTCACACCCAGTAC.

In the case of this clone: Gene names and germline match the mouse. The CDR3: CASSQDGRGGAETLYF. The sequenced CDR3 bases are TGTGCCAGCAGCCAAGATGGACGGGGGGGTGCAGAAACGCTGTAT. The chain combines TRBV5 with TRBJ2-3; tentatively, D is TRBD2 (6 bases). The CDR3 extends 1 residue past the end of the read, so its final part is completed from the germline J gene. The CDR3 runs 16 residues. V lost 0 bases to trimming and J lost 1 base, with 11 bases between them. The V gene's germline CDR1 is LGHNA and CDR2 YNLKQL (reference sequence).

As regards this clone: Germline and genes: mouse. The read stops 1 residue short of the end of the CDR3; the missing end is completed from the germline J gene. The chain couples TRBV19 to TRBJ2-3, with TRBD2 matching 7 bases. This CDR3 comprises 14 residues. Germline lookup yields CDR1 FNHDT and CDR2 SITEND (reference sequence). V lost 5 bases to trimming and J lost 0 bases; unmatched junction nucleotides: 3. CDR3 DNA, as far as it was read: TGTGCCAGCAGAAACTGGGGTAGTGCAGAAACGCTGTAT. It translates to CASRNWGSAETLY. In full, the CDR3 reads CASRNWGSAETLYF.

Comment on this clone: The gene names here belong to mouse. The CDR3 end lies 1 residue beyond the end of the read and is filled in from the germline J gene. The chain links TRBV3 to TRBJ2-2, with TRBD1 matching 9 bases. This CDR3 contains 15 residues. The ends lost 0 bases at V and 6 bases at J; junction bases unmatched: 2. The germline V gene has CDR1 SNHLY and CDR2 FYNGKV (reference sequence). The CDR3 region is CASSLATGGAGQLYF. The CDR3 DNA, read in part, is TGTGCCAGCAGCTTAGCCACAGGGGGCGCCGGGCAGCTCTAC. Together with reference TRBV3 and TRBJ2-2, the CDR3 gives the full variable domain: GPKVLQIPSHQIIDMGQMVTLNCDPVSNHLYFYWYKQILGQQMEFLVNFYNGKVMEKSKLFKDQFSVERPDGSYFTLKIQPTALEDSAVYFCASSLATGGAGQLYFGEGSKLTVL.